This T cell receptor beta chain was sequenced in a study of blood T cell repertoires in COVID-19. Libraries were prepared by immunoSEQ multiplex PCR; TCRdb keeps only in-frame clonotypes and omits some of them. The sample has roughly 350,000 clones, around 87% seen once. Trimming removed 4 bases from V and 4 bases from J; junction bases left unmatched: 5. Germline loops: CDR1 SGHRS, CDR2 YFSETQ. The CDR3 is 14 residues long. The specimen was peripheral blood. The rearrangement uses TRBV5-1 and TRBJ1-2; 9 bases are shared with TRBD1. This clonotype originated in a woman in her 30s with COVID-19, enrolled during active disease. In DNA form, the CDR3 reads TGCGCCAGCAGCGGGGACAGGGAGGCCTATGGCTACACCTTC. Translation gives CASSGDREAYGYTF.